This T cell receptor (beta chain) was observed in a study of CD8 T cells in Susac syndrome. For the study at large: The Susac syndrome patients that were sequenced included more than 5 with active disease and 8 or 9 in remission.

The length of the CDR3 is 15 residues. The germline CDR1 and CDR2 sequences are LGHNA and YNFKEQ. The V segment lost 1 base and the J segment 3 bases; nucleotides outside the gene matches: 3. With random hexamers, 0.5 to 1 ug RNA was reverse transcribed. Across 54 Vbeta and 13 Jbeta, immunoSEQ multiplex PCR amplified TCR beta CDR3. TCRdb called the immunoSEQ multiplex PCR reads again in MiXCR, with one record for every CDR3 protein. Of some 200,000 distinct CDR3 sequences listed, around 90% are singletons. The TCR sequence derives from a human donor with Susac syndrome. Sequencing was done on a sample of CD4+ T cells from PBMCs. The chain joins TRBV4-2 to TRBJ2-3, with TRBD2 matching 8 bases. CDR3 protein: CASSQGPSGTDTQYF. The CDR3 DNA follows: TGTGCCAGCAGCCAAGGCCCTAGCGGGACAGATACGCAGTATTTT.